The present TCR beta chain was sequenced within a study of T cell responses to AZD1222 COVID-19 vaccine. Assay used: immunoSEQ multiplex PCR; TCRdb lists only in-frame clones, some missing. The sample consists of about 110,000 clones, roughly 90% of them appearing once. The sample consisted of peripheral blood, taken on day 0 of AZD1222 vaccination. The receptor comes from an adult in good health.

CDR3 amino acids: CASSALVYQPQHF. The DNA of the CDR3 is TGTGCCAGCAGCGCCCTTGTGTACCAGCCCCAGCATTTT. V gene TRBV7-2 combines with J gene TRBJ1-5; unclear D gene. Germline CDR1 is SGHTA and CDR2 is FQGNSA. This CDR3 is 13 amino acids long. V was shortened by 5 bases and J by 7 bases, with 12 bases between the two germline ends.